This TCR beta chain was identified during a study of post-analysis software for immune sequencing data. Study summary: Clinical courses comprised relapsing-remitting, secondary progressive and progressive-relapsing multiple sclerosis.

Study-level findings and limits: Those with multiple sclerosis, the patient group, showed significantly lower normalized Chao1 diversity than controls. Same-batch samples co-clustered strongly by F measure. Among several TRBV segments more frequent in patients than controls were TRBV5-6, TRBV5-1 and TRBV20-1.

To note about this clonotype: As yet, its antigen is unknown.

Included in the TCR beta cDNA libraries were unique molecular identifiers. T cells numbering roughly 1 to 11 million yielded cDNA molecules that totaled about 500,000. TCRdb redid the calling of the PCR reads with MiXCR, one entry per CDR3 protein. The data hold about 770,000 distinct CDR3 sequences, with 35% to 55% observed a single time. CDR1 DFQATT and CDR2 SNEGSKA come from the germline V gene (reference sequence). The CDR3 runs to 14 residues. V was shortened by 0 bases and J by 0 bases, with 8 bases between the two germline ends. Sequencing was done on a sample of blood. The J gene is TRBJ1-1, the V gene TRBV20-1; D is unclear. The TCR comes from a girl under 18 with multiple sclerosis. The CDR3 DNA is TGCAGTGCTAGAGAGAATTTCCTGAACACTGAAGCTTTCTTT. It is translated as CSARENFLNTEAFF.